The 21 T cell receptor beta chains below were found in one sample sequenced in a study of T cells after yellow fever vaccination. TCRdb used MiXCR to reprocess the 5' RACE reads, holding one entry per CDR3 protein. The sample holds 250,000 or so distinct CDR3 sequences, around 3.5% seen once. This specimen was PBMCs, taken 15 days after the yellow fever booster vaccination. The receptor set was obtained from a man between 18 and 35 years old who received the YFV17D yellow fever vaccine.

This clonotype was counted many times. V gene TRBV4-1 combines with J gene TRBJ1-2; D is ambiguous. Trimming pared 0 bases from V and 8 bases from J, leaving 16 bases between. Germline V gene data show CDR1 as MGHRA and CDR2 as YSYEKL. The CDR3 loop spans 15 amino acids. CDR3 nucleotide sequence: TGCGCCAGCAGCCAAGATCAATTCGCCCAAGTAGGCTACACCTTC. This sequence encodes CASSQDQFAQVGYTF.

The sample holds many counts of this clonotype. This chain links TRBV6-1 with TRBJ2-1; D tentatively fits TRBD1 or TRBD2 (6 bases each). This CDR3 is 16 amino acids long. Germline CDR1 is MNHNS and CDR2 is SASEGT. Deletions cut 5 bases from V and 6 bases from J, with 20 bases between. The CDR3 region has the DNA TGTGCCAGCAGTTTAGGCGGGACAAGTAGGGCCAATGAGCAGTTCTTC. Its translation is CASSLGGTSRANEQFF.

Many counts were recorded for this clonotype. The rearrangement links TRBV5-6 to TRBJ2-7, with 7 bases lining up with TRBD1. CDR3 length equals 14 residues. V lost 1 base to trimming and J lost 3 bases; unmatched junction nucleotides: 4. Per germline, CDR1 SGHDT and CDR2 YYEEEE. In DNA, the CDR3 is TGTGCCAGCAGCTTGACCGGGACAGACTACGAGCAGTACTTC. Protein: CASSLTGTDYEQYF.

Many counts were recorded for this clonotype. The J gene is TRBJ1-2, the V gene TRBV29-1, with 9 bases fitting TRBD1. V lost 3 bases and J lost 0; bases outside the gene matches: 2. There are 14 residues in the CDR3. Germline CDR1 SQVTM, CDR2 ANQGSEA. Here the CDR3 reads CSVEDRGANYGYTF. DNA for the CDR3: TGCAGCGTTGAGGACAGGGGAGCTAACTATGGCTACACCTTC. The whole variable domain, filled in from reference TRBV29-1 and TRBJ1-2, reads SAVISQKPSRDICQRGTSLTIQCQVDSQVTMMFWYRQQPGQSLTLIATANQGSEATYESGFVIDKFPISRPNLTFSTLTVSNMSPEDSSIYLCSVEDRGANYGYTFGSGTRLTVV.

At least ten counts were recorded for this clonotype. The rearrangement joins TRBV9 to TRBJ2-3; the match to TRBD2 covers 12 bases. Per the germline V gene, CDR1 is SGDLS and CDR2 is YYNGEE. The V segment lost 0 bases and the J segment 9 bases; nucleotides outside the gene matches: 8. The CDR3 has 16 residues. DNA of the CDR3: TGTGCCAGCAGCGTAGATCCTAGCGGGGGGGCATTAACGCAGTATTTT. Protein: CASSVDPSGGALTQYF.

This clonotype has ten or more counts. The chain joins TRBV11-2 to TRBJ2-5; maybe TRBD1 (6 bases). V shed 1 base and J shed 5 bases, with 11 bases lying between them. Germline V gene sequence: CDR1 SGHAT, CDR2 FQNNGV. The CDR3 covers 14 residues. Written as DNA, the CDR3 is TGTGCCAGCAGCTTAGGGCCAGGGGAGGAGACCCAGTACTTC. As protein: CASSLGPGEETQYF.

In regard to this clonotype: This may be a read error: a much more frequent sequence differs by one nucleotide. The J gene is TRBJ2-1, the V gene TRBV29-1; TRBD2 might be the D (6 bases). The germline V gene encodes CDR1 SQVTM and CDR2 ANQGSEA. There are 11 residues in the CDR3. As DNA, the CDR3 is TGCTGTTCTAGCTCGGGGGATGAGCAGTTCTTC. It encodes CCSSSGDEQFF.

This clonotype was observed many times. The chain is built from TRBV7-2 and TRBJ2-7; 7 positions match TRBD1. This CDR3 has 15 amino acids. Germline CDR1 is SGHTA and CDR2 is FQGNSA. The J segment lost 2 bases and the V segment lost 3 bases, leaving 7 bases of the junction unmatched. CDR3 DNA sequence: TGTGCCAGCAGCTTGACAGGGTACCAAACCTACGAGCAGTACTTC. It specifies CASSLTGYQTYEQYF. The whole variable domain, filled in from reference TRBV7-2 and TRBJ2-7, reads GAGVSQSPSNKVTEKGKDVELRCDPISGHTALYWYRQSLGQGLEFLIYFQGNSAPDKSGLPSDRFSAERTGGSVSTLTIQRTQQEDSAVYLCASSLTGYQTYEQYFGPGTRLTVT.

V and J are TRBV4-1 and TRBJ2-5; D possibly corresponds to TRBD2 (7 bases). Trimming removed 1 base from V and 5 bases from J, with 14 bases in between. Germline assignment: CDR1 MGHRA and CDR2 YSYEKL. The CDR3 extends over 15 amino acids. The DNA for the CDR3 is TGCGCCAGCAGCCAAGTGAGGGGGGGGGGTGAGACCCAGTACTTC. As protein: CASSQVRGGGETQYF.

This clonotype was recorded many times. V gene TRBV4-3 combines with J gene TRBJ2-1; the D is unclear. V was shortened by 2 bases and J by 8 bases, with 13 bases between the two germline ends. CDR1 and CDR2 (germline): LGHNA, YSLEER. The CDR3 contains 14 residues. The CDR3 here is CASSQRTTLHEQFF. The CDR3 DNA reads TGCGCCAGCAGCCAAAGGACGACCCTTCATGAGCAGTTCTTC.

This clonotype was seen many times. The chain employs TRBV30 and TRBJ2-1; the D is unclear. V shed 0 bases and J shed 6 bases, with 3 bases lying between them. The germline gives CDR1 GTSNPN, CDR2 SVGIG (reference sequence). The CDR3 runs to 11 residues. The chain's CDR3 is CAWSVLNEQFF. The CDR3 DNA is TGTGCCTGGAGTGTACTCAATGAGCAGTTCTTC.

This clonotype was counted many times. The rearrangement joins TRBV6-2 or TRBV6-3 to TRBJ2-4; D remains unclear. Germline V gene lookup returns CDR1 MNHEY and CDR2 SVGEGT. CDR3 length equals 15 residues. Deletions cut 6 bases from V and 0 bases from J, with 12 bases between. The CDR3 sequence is CASSPDPSAKNIQYF. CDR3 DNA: TGTGCCAGCAGCCCTGACCCCTCAGCCAAAAACATTCAGTACTTC.

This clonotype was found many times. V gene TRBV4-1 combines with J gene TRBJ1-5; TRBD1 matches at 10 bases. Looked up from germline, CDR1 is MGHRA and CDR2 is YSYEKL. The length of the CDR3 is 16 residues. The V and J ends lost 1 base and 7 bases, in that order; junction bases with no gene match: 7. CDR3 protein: CASSQVVGQGIQPQHF. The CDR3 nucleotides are TGCGCCAGCAGCCAAGTGGTGGGACAGGGGATCCAGCCCCAGCATTTT.

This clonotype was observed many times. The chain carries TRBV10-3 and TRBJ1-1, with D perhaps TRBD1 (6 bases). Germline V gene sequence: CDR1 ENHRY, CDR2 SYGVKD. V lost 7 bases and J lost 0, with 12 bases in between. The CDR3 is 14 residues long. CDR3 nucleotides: TGTGCCATCACCACCCAGGGGATGAACACTGAAGCTTTCTTT. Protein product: CAITTQGMNTEAFF.

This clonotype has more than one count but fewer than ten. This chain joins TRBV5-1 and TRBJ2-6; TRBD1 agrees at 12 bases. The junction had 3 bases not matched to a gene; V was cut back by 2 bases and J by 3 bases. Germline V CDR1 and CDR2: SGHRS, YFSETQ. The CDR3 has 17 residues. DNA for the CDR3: TGCGCCAGCAGCTTCCGGGACAGGGGGCTTGGGGCCAACGTCCTGACTTTC. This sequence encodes CASSFRDRGLGANVLTF.

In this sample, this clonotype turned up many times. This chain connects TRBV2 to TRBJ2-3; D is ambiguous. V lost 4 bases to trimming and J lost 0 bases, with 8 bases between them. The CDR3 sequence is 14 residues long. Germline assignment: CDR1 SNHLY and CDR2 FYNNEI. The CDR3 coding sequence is TGTGCCAGCAGTGGGACCTCGAGCACAGATACGCAGTATTTT. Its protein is CASSGTSSTDTQYF.

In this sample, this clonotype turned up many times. In DNA, the CDR3 is TGTGCCAGCACTCGGACAGGCGATCAGCCCCAGCATTTT. Amino acid sequence: CASTRTGDQPQHF. The J gene is TRBJ1-5, the V gene TRBV12-3 or TRBV12-4, with 7 bases lining up with TRBD1. Unmatched junction bases numbered 5, after V lost 7 bases and J lost 5 bases. CDR3 length: 13 residues.

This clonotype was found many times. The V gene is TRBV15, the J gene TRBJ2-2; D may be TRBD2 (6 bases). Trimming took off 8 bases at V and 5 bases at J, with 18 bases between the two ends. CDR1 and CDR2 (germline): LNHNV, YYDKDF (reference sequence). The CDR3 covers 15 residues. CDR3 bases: TGTGCCACCCACCGGGGGAGCGGACCGACCGGGGAGCTGTTTTTT. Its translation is CATHRGSGPTGELFF.

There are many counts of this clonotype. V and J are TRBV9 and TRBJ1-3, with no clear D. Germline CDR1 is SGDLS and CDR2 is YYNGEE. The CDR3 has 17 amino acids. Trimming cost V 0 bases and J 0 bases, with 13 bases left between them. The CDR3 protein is CASSVDPGRASGNTIYF. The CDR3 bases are TGTGCCAGCAGCGTAGACCCGGGGAGAGCCTCTGGAAACACCATATATTTT.

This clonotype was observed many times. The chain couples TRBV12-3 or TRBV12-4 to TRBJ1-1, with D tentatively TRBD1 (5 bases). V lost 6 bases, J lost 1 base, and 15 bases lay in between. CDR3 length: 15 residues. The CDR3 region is CASRPQGYGNTEAFF. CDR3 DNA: TGTGCCAGCAGGCCCCAGGGCTATGGGAACACTGAAGCTTTCTTT.

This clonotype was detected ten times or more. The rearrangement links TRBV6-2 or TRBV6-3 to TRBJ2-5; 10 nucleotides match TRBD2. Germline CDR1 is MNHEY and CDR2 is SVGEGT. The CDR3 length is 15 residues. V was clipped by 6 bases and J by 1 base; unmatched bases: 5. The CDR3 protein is CASRKAGGPQETQYF. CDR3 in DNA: TGTGCCAGCAGGAAAGCGGGGGGGCCCCAAGAGACCCAGTACTTC.